This paragraph reports one T cell receptor beta chain. The target antigen is unknown. Germline CDR1 and CDR2: DFQATT and SNEGSKA (reference sequence). The ends were cut back, 6 bases at V and 3 bases at J, with 15 bases in the middle. The CDR3 totals 13 residues. The data originate from a study of blood T cells in healthy people across ages. General study findings and limits: A roughly linear age-dependent decrease characterized TCR beta diversity per million T cells.

A second about 6 to 11 cycle PCR used barcoded and J-beta primers. Tagging of each cDNA molecule was performed by a template-switch adaptor with 12 random nucleotides. TCRdb fed the 5' RACE reads into MiXCR, producing one record per CDR3 protein. The sample lists around 1,000,000 distinct CDR3 sequences, under 30% occurring once. These data were also filed under a second study, of T cells of mothers and their children. That work states: Once extracted, all RNA went into cDNA synthesis at about 1.4 ug per 15 ul. Each mother gave over 10 million TCR beta CDR3 reads; each child, about 2.9 million.

The gene calls are TRBV20-1 and TRBJ2-7, with D possibly being TRBD2 (5 bases). Sequencing used blood. This clonotype was obtained from a girl aged 2 to 10 in good health. CDR3 loop: CSATDSINYEQYF. The CDR3 DNA reads TGCAGTGCCACGGACTCGATAAACTACGAGCAGTACTTC.